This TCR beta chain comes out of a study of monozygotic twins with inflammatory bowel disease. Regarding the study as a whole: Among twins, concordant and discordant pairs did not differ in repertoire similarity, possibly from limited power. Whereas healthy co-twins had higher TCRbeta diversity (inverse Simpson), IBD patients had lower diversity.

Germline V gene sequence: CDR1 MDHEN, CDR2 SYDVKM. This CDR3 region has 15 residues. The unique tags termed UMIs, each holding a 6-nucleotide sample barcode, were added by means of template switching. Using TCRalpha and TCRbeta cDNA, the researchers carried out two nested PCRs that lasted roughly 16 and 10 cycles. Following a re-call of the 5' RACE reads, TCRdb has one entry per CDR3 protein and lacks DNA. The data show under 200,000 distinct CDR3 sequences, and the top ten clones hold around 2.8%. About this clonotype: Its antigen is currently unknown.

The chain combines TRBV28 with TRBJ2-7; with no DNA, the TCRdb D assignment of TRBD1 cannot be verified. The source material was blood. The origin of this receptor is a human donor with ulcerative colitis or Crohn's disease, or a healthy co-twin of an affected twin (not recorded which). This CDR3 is CASSPPSGSSYEQYF.